These T cell receptor beta chains were read from a single sample in a study of cytomegalovirus exposure and HLA in healthy donors. The data were produced by immunoSEQ multiplex PCR, yet TCRdb's version contains in-frame clones alone and is incomplete. The sample includes under 35,000 clones. The sequencing input was PBMCs. These receptors originate from a young man in good health and CMV-seronegative. Each CDR3 is given with its conserved first and last residue. The order of the fields is CDR3 protein, J gene, V gene.

CDR3 protein: CASSVAGKEKLFF
J gene: TRBJ1-4
V gene: TRBV5-1

CDR3 protein: CASSSLAGGTYEQYF
J gene: TRBJ2-7
V gene: TRBV19

CDR3 protein: CASSTGGYNEQFF
J gene: TRBJ2-1
V gene: TRBV13

CDR3 protein: CASSRQLTGDGHYEQYF
J gene: TRBJ2-7
V gene: TRBV4-3

CDR3 protein: CASSLAARGLYEQYF
J gene: TRBJ2-7
V gene: TRBV7-2

CDR3 protein: CASSLDRVWNTEAFF
J gene: TRBJ1-1
V gene: TRBV12-1

CDR3 protein: CATSRDVGDQPQHF
J gene: TRBJ1-5
V gene: TRBV15

CDR3 protein: CASSHHFSRGRFGGYTF
J gene: TRBJ1-2
V gene: TRBV4-1

CDR3 protein: CASSIGRRAGVTGELFF
J gene: TRBJ2-2
V gene: TRBV19

CDR3 protein: CASSLGAASGVQETQYF
J gene: TRBJ2-5
V gene: TRBV7-9

CDR3 protein: CASSLDGRDSNEQFF
J gene: TRBJ2-1
V gene: TRBV5-4

CDR3 protein: CASSPPTGGGSSYEQYF
J gene: TRBJ2-7
V gene: TRBV18

CDR3 protein: CAIRGTSGSGPGGNEQFF
J gene: TRBJ2-1
V gene: TRBV10-3

CDR3 protein: CAIRGPGQGEEKLFF
J gene: TRBJ1-4
V gene: TRBV10-3

CDR3 protein: CASTGTGFEDTQYF
J gene: TRBJ2-3
V gene: TRBV30

CDR3 protein: CASSLQETQYF
J gene: TRBJ2-5
V gene: TRBV18

CDR3 protein: CASSPPVPAGSNQPQHF
J gene: TRBJ1-5
V gene: TRBV7-3

CDR3 protein: CASSLGREGQPQHF
J gene: TRBJ1-5
V gene: TRBV5-1

CDR3 protein: CASSPFGQGETEAFF
J gene: TRBJ1-1
V gene: TRBV13

CDR3 protein: CASSAGGPYEQYF
J gene: TRBJ2-7
V gene: TRBV19

CDR3 protein: CASSWDRKAEAFF
J gene: TRBJ1-1
V gene: TRBV5-5

CDR3 protein: CASSPGRVSSYEQYF
J gene: TRBJ2-7
V gene: TRBV11-3

CDR3 protein: CASSDSWQGANVLTF
J gene: TRBJ2-6
V gene: TRBV6-4

CDR3 protein: CASSLDTLNTGELFF
J gene: TRBJ2-2
V gene: TRBV11-2

CDR3 protein: CASSSQGNTEAFF
J gene: TRBJ1-1
V gene: TRBV7-9

CDR3 protein: CASSLLSRSAGAPRGQYF
J gene: TRBJ2-7
V gene: TRBV7-2

CDR3 protein: CASSTRLGADTQYF
J gene: TRBJ2-3
V gene: TRBV13

CDR3 protein: CASSLTGILYEQYF
J gene: TRBJ2-7
V gene: TRBV28

CDR3 protein: CATRQLTAYEQYF
J gene: TRBJ2-7
V gene: TRBV11-2

CDR3 protein: CASSQGFGSYEQYF
J gene: -
V gene: TRBV4-3

CDR3 protein: CASSASGQLLATNEKLFF
J gene: TRBJ1-4
V gene: TRBV9

CDR3 protein: CASSHNPGQGSELFF
J gene: TRBJ2-2
V gene: TRBV13

CDR3 protein: CASSWGQGGEKLFF
J gene: TRBJ1-4
V gene: TRBV7-8

CDR3 protein: CATKGLAEETQYF
J gene: TRBJ2-5
V gene: TRBV15

CDR3 protein: CASSAQGANTGELFF
J gene: TRBJ2-2
V gene: TRBV2

CDR3 protein: CASSYSGQGLETQYF
J gene: TRBJ2-5
V gene: TRBV6-5

CDR3 protein: CASSPGRGSSYEQYF
J gene: TRBJ2-7
V gene: TRBV18

CDR3 protein: CATSSAGGYPPGELFF
J gene: TRBJ2-2
V gene: TRBV15

CDR3 protein: CASSYADGLSGNTIYF
J gene: TRBJ1-3
V gene: TRBV5-5

CDR3 protein: CAINPGQGFFATF
J gene: TRBJ1-2
V gene: TRBV10-3

CDR3 protein: CASTMTPGTEAFF
J gene: TRBJ1-1
V gene: TRBV19

CDR3 protein: CATRWGGPETQYF
J gene: TRBJ2-5
V gene: TRBV10-3

CDR3 protein: CAIRGNSGSTDTQYF
J gene: TRBJ2-3
V gene: TRBV10-3

CDR3 protein: CASSSLNSPLHF
J gene: TRBJ1-6
V gene: TRBV11-3

CDR3 protein: CASSERQGFRLGSPLHF
J gene: TRBJ1-6
V gene: TRBV6-1

CDR3 protein: CAWSPKRGTDEQFF
J gene: TRBJ2-1
V gene: TRBV30

CDR3 protein: CASSERSGRAYEQYF
J gene: TRBJ2-7
V gene: TRBV27

CDR3 protein: CASSLATTSPSQYF
J gene: TRBJ2-3
V gene: TRBV7-9

CDR3 protein: CAWTLYAQGWETQYF
J gene: TRBJ2-5
V gene: TRBV30